A single sample gave rise to the 25 T cell receptor beta chains below, sequenced in a study of blood T cell repertoires in COVID-19 (dated by TCRdb to about 2020). Library preparation was by the immunoSEQ multiplex PCR assay. As stored in TCRdb, this immuneACCESS dataset retains in-frame rearrangements with V and J assigned. A fraction of the clones does not appear; measured against another copy, unresolved V genes explain less than half of the discrepancy, and the remainder lacks a known reason. This sample lists some 500,000 clones; about 88% were detected once. The ten top clones hold roughly 8% of the sample. Sequenced sample: peripheral blood. The receptor set was obtained from a woman between 50 and 59 years old with COVID-19, enrolled during active disease.

The chain has TRBV5-1 and TRBJ2-7; 9 bases map to TRBD1. In germline, CDR1 is SGHRS, CDR2 YFSETQ. There are 16 residues in the CDR3. Trimming took 1 base from V and 1 from J; bases not matched to a gene: 6. The CDR3 protein is CASSLFLTGGSYEQYF. The CDR3 DNA follows: TGCGCCAGCAGCTTGTTTCTGACAGGGGGTTCCTACGAGCAGTACTTC.

The chain carries TRBV5-6 and TRBJ1-2, with a weak D call TRBD1 (5 bases). The germline V and J ends were trimmed by 0 bases and 8 bases, with 14 bases remaining between them. The CDR3 sequence is 14 residues long. Per germline, CDR1 SGHDT and CDR2 YYEEEE. The CDR3 reads CASSLAAGTGGYTF. CDR3 in DNA: TGTGCCAGCAGCTTGGCCGCGGGGACGGGGGGCTACACCTTC.

This clone was detected only once. The chain couples TRBV12-3 or TRBV12-4 to TRBJ2-1; D call uncertain. The V end was cut by 4 bases, the J end by 6 bases, with 4 bases between. The CDR3 is made up of 11 amino acids. The DNA for the CDR3 is TGTGCCAGCAGTTCAGGCAATGAGCAGTTCTTC. Protein sequence: CASSSGNEQFF.

This clone was observed a few times. The rearrangement joins TRBV7-7 to TRBJ1-1; D is possibly TRBD1 (6 bases). The V gene lost 1 base and the J gene lost 7 bases, with 7 bases spanning the gap. CDR3 length: 12 amino acids. Germline-derived CDR1 and CDR2 are SSHAT and FNYEAQ (reference sequence). CDR3 DNA: TGTGCCAGCAGCTTAGGAGGGGGTGAAGCTTTCTTT. Translated: CASSLGGGEAFF.

This sequence joins TRBV11-2 and TRBJ1-2; TRBD1 aligns across 7 bases. From germline, CDR1 is SGHAT and CDR2 FQNNGV. J was trimmed by 5 bases and V by 5 bases; bases with no gene match: 11. The length of the CDR3 is 15 residues. CDR3 DNA: TGTGCCAGCAGCCCTACCGGGACAGCCCTATATGGCTACACCTTC. Amino acid sequence: CASSPTGTALYGYTF. The complete variable domain, with remaining parts taken from reference TRBV11-2 and TRBJ1-2, reads EAGVAQSPRYKIIEKRQSVAFWCNPISGHATLYWYQQILGQGPKLLIQFQNNGVVDDSQLPKDRFSAERLKGVDSTLKIQPAKLEDSAVYLCASSPTGTALYGYTFGSGTRLTVV.

This clone turned up a few times. The chain is built from TRBV2 and TRBJ1-1; 11 bases match TRBD1. The CDR3 length is 14 residues. V trimming: 4 bases; J trimming: 10 bases; junction bases outside the gene matches: 8. Germline V gene sequence: CDR1 SNHLY, CDR2 FYNNEI. CDR3 amino acids: CASSGRTGGWGAFF. The CDR3 bases are TGTGCCAGCAGTGGAAGGACAGGGGGCTGGGGAGCTTTCTTT.

This sequence joins TRBV7-2 and TRBJ2-3; 14 bases are shared with TRBD2. Germline V gives CDR1 SGHTA, CDR2 FQGNSA. The length of the CDR3 is 18 residues. V lost 5 bases to trimming and J lost 0 bases; unmatched junction nucleotides: 7. For the CDR3, the DNA is TGTGCCAGCAGCCCCGGGACTAGCGGGGGCCCTAGCACAGATACGCAGTATTTT. Translating it yields CASSPGTSGGPSTDTQYF.

The chain employs TRBV9 and TRBJ2-6, with D possibly matching TRBD1 (5 bases). The V and J ends lost 3 bases and 2 bases respectively, with 9 bases between them. Germline CDR1 is SGDLS and CDR2 is YYNGEE. This CDR3 is built from 15 residues. The CDR3 is CASSAQGPGANVLTF. Here the CDR3 DNA reads TGTGCCAGCAGCGCTCAGGGTCCTGGGGCCAACGTCCTGACTTTC.

The V gene is TRBV30, the J gene TRBJ1-1; 10 nucleotides align to TRBD1. V dropped 0 bases and J dropped 1; count of bases not matched to a gene: 8. Per the germline V gene, CDR1 is GTSNPN and CDR2 is SVGIG (reference sequence). The CDR3 has 17 amino acids. CDR3 sequence: CAWSVPQTGGANTEAFF. In DNA, the CDR3 is TGTGCCTGGAGTGTACCGCAGACAGGGGGCGCGAACACTGAAGCTTTCTTT.

The gene calls are TRBV3-1 (or the pseudogene TRBV3-2) and TRBJ2-3; possible D gene TRBD2, 5 bases. In germline, CDR1 is LGHDT, CDR2 YNNKEL (reference sequence). The V gene lost 1 base and the J gene lost 5 bases, with 13 bases spanning the gap. CDR3 size: 15 residues. The CDR3 sequence is CASSQGGPAGDTQYF. The CDR3 DNA sequence: TGTGCCAGCAGCCAAGGTGGCCCGGCGGGAGATACGCAGTATTTT.

Regarding this clone: The junction departs from germline at one end; a sequencing error may be responsible. The CDR3 DNA is TGCGCCAGCAGGGGGACAGTGGGGTTCTCCTTC. Its protein product is CASRGTVGFSF. The chain carries TRBV5-1 and TRBJ2-7; TRBD1 matches at 7 bases. Germline loops: CDR1 SGHRS, CDR2 YFSETQ. The length of the CDR3 is 11 residues.

The gene calls are TRBV12-5 and TRBJ1-4; 9 bases match TRBD1. Losses at the gene ends were 3 bases for V and 5 bases for J; bases not matched to a gene: 1. CDR3 length equals 14 residues. Per the germline V gene, CDR1 is LGHNT and CDR2 is FRNRAP. CDR3 protein: CASGFDRGNEKLFF. The CDR3 coding sequence is TGTGCTAGTGGTTTTGACAGGGGGAATGAAAAACTGTTTTTT.

The chain combines TRBV6-1 with TRBJ2-1, with TRBD1 matching 12 bases. V shed 3 bases and J 9 bases; nucleotides not matched to a gene: 6. This CDR3 region has 15 residues. CDR1 MNHNS and CDR2 SASEGT come from the germline V gene. CDR3 DNA sequence: TGTGCCAGCAGTGAGAGATTGGGACAGGGGGCTGAGCAGTTCTTC. It is translated as CASSERLGQGAEQFF.

This chain uses TRBV11-2 with TRBJ2-7, with 11 nucleotides matching TRBD2. V shed 4 bases and J 4 bases; nucleotides not matched to a gene: 12. The CDR3 totals 17 residues. CDR1 is SGHAT, CDR2 FQNNGV, per germline. The CDR3 sequence is CASSSLAGGPGSYEQYF. The DNA for the CDR3 is TGTGCCAGCAGCTCCCTAGCGGGGGGCCCGGGGAGTTACGAGCAGTACTTC.

The chain joins TRBV11-2 to TRBJ2-2, with a weak D call TRBD1 (6 bases). CDR3 length: 15 residues. V shed 2 bases and J shed 6 bases, with 13 bases lying between them. Germline values: CDR1 SGHAT, CDR2 FQNNGV. The CDR3 protein is CASSLRTGSAGELFF. Here the CDR3 DNA reads TGTGCCAGCAGCTTAAGAACAGGGTCGGCCGGGGAGCTGTTTTTT.

The V gene is TRBV9, the J gene TRBJ2-2, with a tentative D call TRBD2 (5 bases). Germline V gene lookup returns CDR1 SGDLS and CDR2 YYNGEE. Trimming cost V 0 bases and J 6 bases, with 9 bases left between them. The CDR3 consists of 14 residues. CDR3 sequence: CASSVGADAGELFF. The CDR3 bases are TGTGCCAGCAGCGTAGGAGCGGACGCCGGGGAGCTGTTTTTT.

The rearrangement joins TRBV10-1 to TRBJ2-1; 8 bases line up with TRBD1. Losses at the gene ends were 5 bases for V and 8 bases for J; bases not matched to a gene: 5. The CDR3 spans 13 residues. The germline gives CDR1 WNHNN, CDR2 SYGVQD (reference sequence). CDR3 loop: CASSPTRGHEQFF. The CDR3 DNA reads TGCGCCAGCAGTCCGACCAGGGGGCATGAGCAGTTCTTC.

CDR3 DNA: TGCAGCGTCTCCGGGACAGTCTCCTACGAGCAGTACTTC. Its protein product is CSVSGTVSYEQYF. V is TRBV29-1 and J is TRBJ2-7, with 7 bases matching TRBD1. With V trimmed by 6 bases and J by 0 bases, 5 bases remained unmatched. The length of the CDR3 is 13 residues. Germline V gives CDR1 SQVTM, CDR2 ANQGSEA.

J is TRBJ1-2 and V is TRBV5-1, with no clear D. V gave up 0 bases and J gave up 0 bases, with 9 bases separating them. From germline, CDR1 is SGHRS and CDR2 YFSETQ. This CDR3 spans 15 amino acids. The CDR3: CASSLESHPNYGYTF. The CDR3 coding sequence is TGCGCCAGCAGCTTGGAGTCACATCCTAACTATGGCTACACCTTC.

CDR3 nucleotide sequence: TGTGCCTGGAGGACAGGGGAAGTTGGAGAAAAACTGTTTTTT. Protein: CAWRTGEVGEKLFF. The chain links TRBV30 to TRBJ1-4; TRBD1 aligns across 8 bases. Per the germline V gene, CDR1 is GTSNPN and CDR2 is SVGIG (reference sequence). V lost 3 bases to trimming and J lost 8 bases; unmatched junction nucleotides: 8. The CDR3 spans 14 residues.

This clone was picked up one time. V is TRBV27 and J is TRBJ2-7; 8 bases map to TRBD1. The CDR3 extends over 16 amino acids. The V and J ends lost 5 bases and 4 bases, in that order; junction bases with no gene match: 13. CDR1 is MNHEY, CDR2 SMNVEV, per germline (reference sequence). In DNA form, the CDR3 reads TGTGCCAGCAGTCCCCTGGGGGACAGGAGGGTATACGAGCAGTACTTC. Protein product: CASSPLGDRRVYEQYF.

The genes are TRBV30 and TRBJ2-2; tentatively, D is TRBD1 (6 bases). This CDR3 spans 14 amino acids. From germline, CDR1 is GTSNPN and CDR2 SVGIG (reference sequence). V was clipped by 5 bases and J by 0 bases, with 10 bases between them. CDR3 region: CAWAQGSNTGELFF. CDR3 bases: TGTGCCTGGGCCCAGGGGTCGAACACCGGGGAGCTGTTTTTT.

The rearrangement joins TRBV24-1 to TRBJ2-3, with D tentatively TRBD1 (6 bases). Germline values: CDR1 KGHDR, CDR2 SFDVKD. V was pared by 7 bases and J by 4 bases, with 8 bases between. There are 12 residues in the CDR3. The CDR3 loop is CATRGGADTQYF. Here the CDR3 DNA reads TGTGCCACCAGAGGGGGAGCAGATACGCAGTATTTT.

The chain couples TRBV19 to TRBJ2-1; D is uncertain. Trimming cost V 3 bases and J 3 bases, with 12 bases left between them. Germline assignment: CDR1 LNHDA and CDR2 SQIVND (reference sequence). The CDR3 loop spans 15 amino acids. The CDR3 loop is CASSIVDAGYNEQFF. The CDR3 DNA reads TGTGCCAGTAGTATCGTAGATGCTGGCTACAATGAGCAGTTCTTC. Looking up the rest from reference TRBV19 and TRBJ2-1 gives the full variable domain: DGGITQSPKYLFRKEGQNVTLSCEQNLNHDAMYWYRQDPGQGLRLIYYSQIVNDFQKGDIAEGYSVSREKKESFPLTVTSAQKNPTAFYLCASSIVDAGYNEQFFGPGTRLTVL.

The chain carries TRBV3-1 (or the pseudogene TRBV3-2) and TRBJ1-2, with 9 bases lining up with TRBD1. The CDR3 runs 14 residues. Looked up from germline, CDR1 is LGHDT and CDR2 is YNNKEL (reference sequence). The J segment lost 7 bases and the V segment lost 6 bases, leaving 9 bases of the junction unmatched. CDR3 coding DNA: TGTGCCAGCAGTCGGGACAGGGCTCTTGGTGGCTACACCTTC. This sequence encodes CASSRDRALGGYTF.